This T cell receptor (beta chain) is drawn from a study of spatial heterogeneity in lung cancer. Overall study results and limits: Tumor mutation count correlated with how many alpha and beta TCRs expanded intratumorally.

The CDR3 is made up of 15 amino acids. The ends lost 5 bases at V and 2 bases at J; junction bases unmatched: 9. CDR1 DFQATT and CDR2 SNEGSKA come from the germline V gene (reference sequence). Time point: sample taken at primary tumor resection. This clonotype has just a few counts. Its antigen is not known. A single record per CDR3 protein comes from TCRdb applying MiXCR to the 5' RACE reads. This table holds 20,000 or so distinct CDR3 sequences, 7.5% found once. The chain combines TRBV20-1 with TRBJ2-3; TRBD1 agrees at 8 bases. The sample in question was lung tumor tissue, obtained at surgery. The sequence came from a male donor with early-stage non-small cell lung cancer. The CDR3 sequence is CSAGALQGDTDTQYF. The CDR3 DNA is TGCAGTGCTGGGGCTCTACAGGGGGACACAGATACGCAGTATTTT.